Shown below are 2 T cell receptor beta chains from a single sample sequenced in a study of cytomegalovirus exposure and HLA in healthy donors. Primers: 60 Vbeta forward and 13 Jbeta reverse. TCRdb's copy holds only in-frame clones and misses some; the assay was immunoSEQ multiplex PCR. The sample has roughly 190,000 clones, over 70% seen once. The specimen sequenced was PBMCs. The receptors shown here come from a man in his forties or fifties in good health and CMV-seronegative.

The chain uses TRBV5-1 and TRBJ2-3, with no clear D. This CDR3 contains 17 residues. The V end lost 2 bases, the J end lost 2 bases, and 18 bases lay between the germline ends. In germline, CDR1 is SGHRS, CDR2 YFSETQ. DNA for the CDR3: TGCGCCAGCAGCTTATTTAGCAGAACCGCGCTCACAGATACGCAGTATTTT. This gives the protein CASSLFSRTALTDTQYF. Supplemented by reference TRBV5-1 and TRBJ2-3, the full variable domain reads KAGVTQTPRYLIKTRGQQVTLSCSPISGHRSVSWYQQTPGQGLQFLFEYFSETQRNKGNFPGRFSGRQFSNSRSEMNVSTLELGDSALYLCASSLFSRTALTDTQYFGPGTRLTVL.

The chain is built from TRBV10-3 and TRBJ1-1; possibly TRBD1 for D (6 bases). Trimming left V 6 bases short and J 5 bases short, with 22 bases between. This CDR3 comprises 16 residues. The germline CDR1 and CDR2 sequences are ENHRY and SYGVKD. The CDR3 here is CAISHWDTHTGTEAFF. The DNA for the CDR3 is TGTGCCATCAGCCACTGGGACACTCATACGGGGACTGAAGCTTTCTTT.